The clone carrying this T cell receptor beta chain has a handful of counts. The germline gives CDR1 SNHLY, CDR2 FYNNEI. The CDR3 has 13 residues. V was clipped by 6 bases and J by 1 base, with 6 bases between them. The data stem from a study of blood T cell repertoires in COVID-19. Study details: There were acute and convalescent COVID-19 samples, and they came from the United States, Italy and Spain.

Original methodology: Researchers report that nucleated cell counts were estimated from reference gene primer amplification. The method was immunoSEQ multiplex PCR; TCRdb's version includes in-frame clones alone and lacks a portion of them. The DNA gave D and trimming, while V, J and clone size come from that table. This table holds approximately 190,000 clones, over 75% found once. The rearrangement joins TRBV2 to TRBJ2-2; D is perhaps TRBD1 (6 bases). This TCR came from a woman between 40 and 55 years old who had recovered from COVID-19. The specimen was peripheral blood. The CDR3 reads CASRDRNTGELFF. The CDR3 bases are TGTGCCAGCAGGGACAGGAACACCGGGGAGCTGTTTTTT.